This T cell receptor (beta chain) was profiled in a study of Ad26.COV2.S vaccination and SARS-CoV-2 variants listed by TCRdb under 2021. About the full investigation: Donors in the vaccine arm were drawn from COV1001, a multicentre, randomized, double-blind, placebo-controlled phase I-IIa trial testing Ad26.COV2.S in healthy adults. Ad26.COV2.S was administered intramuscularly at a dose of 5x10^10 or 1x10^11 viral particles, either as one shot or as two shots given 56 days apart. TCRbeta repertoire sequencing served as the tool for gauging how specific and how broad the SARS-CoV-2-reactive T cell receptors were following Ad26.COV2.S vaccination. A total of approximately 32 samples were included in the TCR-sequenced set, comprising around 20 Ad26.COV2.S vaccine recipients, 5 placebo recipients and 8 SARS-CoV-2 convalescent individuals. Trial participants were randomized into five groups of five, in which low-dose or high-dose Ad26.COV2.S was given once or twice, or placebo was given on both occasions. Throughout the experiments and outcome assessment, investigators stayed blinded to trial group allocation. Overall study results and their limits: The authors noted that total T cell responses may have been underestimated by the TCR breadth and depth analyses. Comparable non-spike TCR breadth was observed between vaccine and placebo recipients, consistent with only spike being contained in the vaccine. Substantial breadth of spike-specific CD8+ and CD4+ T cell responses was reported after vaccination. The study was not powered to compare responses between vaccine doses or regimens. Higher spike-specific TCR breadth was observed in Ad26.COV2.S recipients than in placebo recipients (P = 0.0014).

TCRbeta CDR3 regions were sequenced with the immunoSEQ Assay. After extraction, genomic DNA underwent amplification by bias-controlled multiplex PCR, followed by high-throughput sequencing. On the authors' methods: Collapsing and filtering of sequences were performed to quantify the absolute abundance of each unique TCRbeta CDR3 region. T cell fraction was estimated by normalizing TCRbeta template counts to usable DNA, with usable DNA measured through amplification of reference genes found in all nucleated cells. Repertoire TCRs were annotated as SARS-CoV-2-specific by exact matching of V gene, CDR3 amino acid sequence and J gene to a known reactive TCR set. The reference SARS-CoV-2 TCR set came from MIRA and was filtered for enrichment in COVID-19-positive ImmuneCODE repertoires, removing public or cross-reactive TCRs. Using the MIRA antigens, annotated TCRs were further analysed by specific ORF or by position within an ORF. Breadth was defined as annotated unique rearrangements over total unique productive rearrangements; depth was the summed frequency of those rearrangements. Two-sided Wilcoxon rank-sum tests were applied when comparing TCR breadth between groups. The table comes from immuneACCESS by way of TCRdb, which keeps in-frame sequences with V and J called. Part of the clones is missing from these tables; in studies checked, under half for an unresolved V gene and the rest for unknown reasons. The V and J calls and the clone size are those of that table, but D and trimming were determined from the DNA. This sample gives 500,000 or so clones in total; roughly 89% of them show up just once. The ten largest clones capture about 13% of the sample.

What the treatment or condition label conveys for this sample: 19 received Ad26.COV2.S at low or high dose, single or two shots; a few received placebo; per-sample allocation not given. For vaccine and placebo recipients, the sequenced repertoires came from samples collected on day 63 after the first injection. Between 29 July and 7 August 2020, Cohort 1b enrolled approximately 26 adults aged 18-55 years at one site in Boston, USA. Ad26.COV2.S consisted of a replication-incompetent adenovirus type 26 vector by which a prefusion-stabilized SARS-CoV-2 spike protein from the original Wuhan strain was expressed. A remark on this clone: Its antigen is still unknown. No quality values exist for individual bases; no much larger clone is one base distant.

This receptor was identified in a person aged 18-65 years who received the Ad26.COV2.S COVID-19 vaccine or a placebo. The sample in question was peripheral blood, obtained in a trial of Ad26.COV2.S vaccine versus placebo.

CDR3 protein: CASSQSGAGSGELFF. The nucleotide sequence is TGCGCCAGCAGTCAATCTGGGGCAGGGTCCGGGGAGCTGTTTTTT. The sequence links TRBV23-1 to TRBJ2-2; a tentative D call is TRBD1 (5 bases match). TRBV23-1 is known as an ORF, though its function is uncertain. Trimming removed 0 bases from V and 6 bases from J, leaving 11 bases between the germline ends. Its CDR3 holds 15 amino acids, cysteine through phenylalanine. The entry retains the CDR3 DNA only, 45 bases that are in frame from base 1.